This T cell receptor beta chain was captured in a study of blood T cell repertoires in COVID-19. Per germline, CDR1 MNHEY and CDR2 SVGAGI. The CDR3 has 13 amino acids. Trimming left V 6 bases short and J 6 bases short, with 14 bases between. Generated by immunoSEQ multiplex PCR, the TCRdb table keeps only in-frame clones and is missing some. In the table there are about 170,000 clones, around four fifths of which are singletons. The V call is TRBV6-5, the J call TRBJ1-2, with TRBD1 as a possible D gene (5 bases). Sequencing input: peripheral blood. This clonotype was obtained from a woman in her 70s with COVID-19, enrolled during active disease. The CDR3 DNA follows: TGTGCCAGCAGAGCCGACAGTACCCATGGCTACACCTTC. Amino acids: CASRADSTHGYTF.